This T cell receptor (beta chain) derives from a study of T cell changes during pregnancy in multiple sclerosis. The CDR3 totals 14 residues. From germline, CDR1 is MNHEY and CDR2 SVGAGI. V was pared by 5 bases and J by 4 bases, with 12 bases between. Clones were sequenced by immunoSEQ multiplex PCR, and TCRdb holds only the in-frame ones, with some missing. The sample holds some 99,000 clones; around 93% are singletons and the top ten take 0.99%. This specimen was peripheral blood, taken after pregnancy. The chain joins TRBV6-5 to TRBJ2-1, with a tentative D call TRBD1 (6 bases). The receptor was isolated from a female donor with multiple sclerosis, enrolled in a pregnancy study. The CDR3, as DNA: TGTGCCAGCAGTACCGGGACAATATACAATGAGCAGTTCTTC. Its protein is CASSTGTIYNEQFF.